This TCR beta chain derives from a study of blood T cell repertoires in COVID-19. Across the whole study: Sites in the United States, Italy and Spain provided acute and convalescent COVID-19 samples.

The CDR3 has 15 amino acids. Germline lookup yields CDR1 SGHNT and CDR2 YYREEE (reference sequence). V lost 0 bases and J lost 9; bases outside the gene matches: 6. Authors' analysis steps: Estimation of nucleated cell counts was performed using reference gene primer amplification. Repertoires were generated with immunoSEQ multiplex PCR, while TCRdb's copy carries only in-frame clones and drops some. V and J calls and clone size come straight from that table; D and trimming were deduced from the DNA. Of about 250,000 clones listed, roughly 86% are singletons. This clone was detected once. Sequenced sample: peripheral blood. This rearrangement joins TRBV5-4 to TRBJ2-1; 10 nucleotides agree with TRBD2. This clonotype originated in a woman of 80 years or more with COVID-19, enrolled during active disease. CDR3 sequence: CASSLELAGQGEQFF. The CDR3 nucleotides read TGTGCCAGCAGCTTGGAACTAGCGGGGCAGGGTGAGCAGTTCTTC.